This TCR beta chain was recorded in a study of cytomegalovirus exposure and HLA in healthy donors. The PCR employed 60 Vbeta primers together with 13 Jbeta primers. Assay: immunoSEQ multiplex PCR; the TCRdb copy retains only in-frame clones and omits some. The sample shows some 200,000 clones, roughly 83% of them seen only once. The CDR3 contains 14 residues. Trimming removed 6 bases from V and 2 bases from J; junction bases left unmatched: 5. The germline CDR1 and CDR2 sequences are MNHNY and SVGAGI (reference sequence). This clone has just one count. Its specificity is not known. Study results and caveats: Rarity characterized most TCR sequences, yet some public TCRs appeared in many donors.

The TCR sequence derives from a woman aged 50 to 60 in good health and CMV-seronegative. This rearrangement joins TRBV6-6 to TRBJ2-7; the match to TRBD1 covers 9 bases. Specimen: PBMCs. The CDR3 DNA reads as TGTGCCAGCAGGCCGGGACAGGGCCCCTACGAGCAGTACTTC. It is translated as CASRPGQGPYEQYF.